The present T cell receptor beta chain was sequenced within a study of cytomegalovirus exposure and HLA in healthy donors. PCR used 60 Vbeta primers and 13 Jbeta primers. Some clones are missing from TCRdb's copy, which holds only in-frame ones; the method was immunoSEQ multiplex PCR. The sample yields approximately 59,000 clones, 60% to 65% seen once. The CDR3 is 16 residues long. V lost 2 bases and J lost 4; bases outside the gene matches: 10. CDR1 is KGHSH and CDR2 is LQKENI in the germline V gene. This clonotype was obtained from a man younger than 40 in good health and CMV-seronegative. The sequenced sample was PBMCs. V and J are TRBV18 and TRBJ1-1; the match to TRBD1 covers 7 bases. Here the CDR3 DNA reads TGTGCCAGCTCACCAGTCCGACAGGGATTGAGCACTGAAGCTTTCTTT. This sequence encodes CASSPVRQGLSTEAFF.